This is a list of T cell receptor beta chains from one sample in a study of blood T cells in healthy people across ages. TCRdb called the 5' RACE reads again in MiXCR, with one record for every CDR3 protein. The sample has about 970,000 distinct CDR3 sequences, 45% to 60% seen once. Sequenced material: blood. The origin of the receptors is a woman aged 55-69 years in good health. The CDR3 runs from the conserved cysteine through the conserved F or W. D genes are given only for firm matches. Size tells how often a clone was seen (once, few, many) or the class of an expanded clone, and some rows leave it out.

TRBV15	TRBJ2-3	TRBD1	many	TGTGCCACCAGCGGCGGGACAGGGACAGATACGCAGTATTTT	CATSGGTGTDTQYF
TRBV5-1	TRBJ2-1	TRBD2	NA	TGCGCCAGCAGCTTGGTTTCTAGCGGGAATGATGAGCAGTTCTTC	CASSLVSSGNDEQFF
TRBV7-2	TRBJ2-3	NA	NA	TGTGCCAGCAGCTTAAAGGCAGGGCTAACAGATACGCAGTATTTT	CASSLKAGLTDTQYF
TRBV27	TRBJ2-1	NA	NA	TGTGCCAGCAGTTCACTCCACGGCCATGAGCAGTTCTTC	CASSSLHGHEQFF
TRBV7-2	TRBJ2-3	NA	NA	TGTGCCAGCAGCGTCCAAACAGATACGCAGTATTTT	CASSVQTDTQYF
TRBV15	TRBJ2-1	TRBD2	few	TGTGCCACCAGCAGAGAGGCGGGACTAGCGGGAGTTAGTGAGCAGTTCTTC	CATSREAGLAGVSEQFF
TRBV6-5	TRBJ2-5	NA	NA	TGTGCCAGCAGTTACACCAGCGGTGGGGGTGAGACCCAGTACTTC	CASSYTSGGGETQYF
TRBV4-2	TRBJ2-3	TRBD2	NA	TGTGCCAGCGGGCCTGGCGGGAGTTCAGATACGCAGTATTTT	CASGPGGSSDTQYF
TRBV6-5	TRBJ2-7	NA	NA	TGTGCCAGCAGTACCATCCCGACCTACGAGCAGTACTTC	CASSTIPTYEQYF
TRBV25-1	TRBJ2-1	NA	few	TGTGCCAGCTTAGGGGTTAATGAGCAGTTCTTC	CASLGVNEQFF
TRBV6-1	TRBJ2-5	NA	once	TGTGCCAGCATGGGGACTTTCCAAGAGACCCAGTACTTC	CASMGTFQETQYF
TRBV6-1	TRBJ2-1	TRBD2	NA	TGTGCCAGCAGGGACGCAGGGACTAGCGTGAATGAGCAGTTCTTC	CASRDAGTSVNEQFF
TRBV7-2	TRBJ2-5	TRBD2	NA	TGTGCCAGCAGCTTAGACGGTAGCGGGGCAGGTGAGCAGTACTTC	CASSLDGSGAGEQYF
TRBV7-9	TRBJ2-7	TRBD1	few	TGTGCCAGCAGCTGGCGACAGGGAAACGAGCAGTACTTC	CASSWRQGNEQYF
TRBV28	TRBJ1-3	NA	many	TGTGCCAGCAGTAGACTTGCGGGGGACGGAAACACCATATATTTT	CASSRLAGDGNTIYF
TRBV7-9	TRBJ2-7	NA	NA	TGTGCCAGCAGCCTAGGGGTTTCCGAGCAGTACTTC	CASSLGVSEQYF
TRBV10-3	TRBJ2-5	NA	NA	TGTGCCATCAGTGTCGTCCCACAAGAGACCCAGTACTTC	CAISVVPQETQYF
TRBV20-1	TRBJ2-7	NA	NA	TGCAGTGGTGGGAGGGGGCTCGACGAGCAGTACTTC	CSGGRGLDEQYF
TRBV28	TRBJ2-7	TRBD2	few	TGTGCCAGCAGCTCCCCGAGCCTAGCGGGAGCTGGCGAGCAGTACTTC	CASSSPSLAGAGEQYF
TRBV20-1	TRBJ2-7	NA	few	TGCAGTGCTAATAAGGGACCTAAATACGAGCAGTACTTC	CSANKGPKYEQYF
TRBV9	TRBJ2-7	NA	few	TGTGCCAGCAGCGACCGGGACCACTCCTACGAGCAGTACTTC	CASSDRDHSYEQYF
TRBV27	TRBJ2-7	NA	few	TGTGCCAGCAGTTTTGAGGCCGGATACGAGCAGTACTTC	CASSFEAGYEQYF
TRBV12-3/TRBV12-4	TRBJ1-5	NA	NA	TGTGCCAGCAGCCCTTCCGTCCACAAAGGTTATCAGCCCCAGCATTTT	CASSPSVHKGYQPQHF
TRBV20-1	TRBJ2-7	NA	NA	TGCAGTGCTAGTCATAGCGGCCAGCTGTCGGGTGAGCAGTACTTC	CSASHSGQLSGEQYF
TRBV4-3	TRBJ2-1	NA	NA	TGCGCCAGCAGCCAAGATAACGGTCCTTACAATGAGCAGTTCTTC	CASSQDNGPYNEQFF
TRBV5-1	TRBJ1-6	NA	NA	TGCGCCAGCAGTAACAGCCCGGGGTCACCCCTCCACTTT	CASSNSPGSPLHF
TRBV5-1	TRBJ1-5	NA	NA	TGCGCCAGCAGGGGGGGAGAGGGTCAGCCCCAGCATTTT	CASRGGEGQPQHF
TRBV6-5	TRBJ2-5	NA	once	TGTGCCAGCACCTCGGACAGCCAAGAGACCCAGTACTTC	CASTSDSQETQYF
TRBV7-9	TRBJ2-7	TRBD2	NA	TGTGCCAGCAGCGTCGGGACTAGCGGGAGTAGAAACTACGAGCAGTACTTC	CASSVGTSGSRNYEQYF
TRBV5-1	TRBJ1-4	NA	NA	TGCGCCAGCAGCTTTCTACAGGGTGAAAAACTGTTTTTT	CASSFLQGEKLFF
TRBV4-1	TRBJ1-4	NA	once	TGCGCCAGCAGCCAAGTTCACGGTATAAGGACTAATGAAAAACTGTTTTTT	CASSQVHGIRTNEKLFF
TRBV4-1	TRBJ2-4	TRBD2	few	TGCGCCAGCAGCCAAGACTCTAGCGGGGGCTTTCTAGCCAAAAACATTCAGTACTTC	CASSQDSSGGFLAKNIQYF